This section outlines one T cell receptor (beta chain) sequence together with its context. The target antigen is unknown. Healthy bone marrow donors made up the donor group. Primers for the PCR totalled 60 Vbeta and 13 Jbeta. Profiling relied on immunoSEQ multiplex PCR, and the TCRdb table lists in-frame clones only, not all of them. The sample includes approximately 40,000 clones, about four fifths seen only once; the top ten take 7.5% to 10%. The CDR3 is 13 residues long. The germline V gene has CDR1 MNHNS and CDR2 SASEGT. V was shortened by 6 bases and J by 5 bases, with 13 bases between the two germline ends. The data were taken from a study of cytomegalovirus exposure and HLA in healthy donors. Overall study findings and caveats: In an earlier analysis, about 90% or about 30%: the productive usage of most TCR beta V segments.

This chain links TRBV6-1 with TRBJ2-5, with D perhaps matching TRBD2 (6 bases). The sequenced material came from PBMCs. The source is a woman aged 40 to 50 in good health and CMV-seronegative. The CDR3 sequence is CASREGPRETQYF. In nucleotides, the CDR3 is TGTGCCAGCAGGGAGGGACCTAGGGAGACCCAGTACTTC.